A single sample gave rise to the 26 T cell receptor beta chains below, sequenced in a study of chemoradiotherapy in HPV16-positive cancers. Method: immunoSEQ multiplex PCR; TCRdb's copy keeps in-frame clones and lacks some. Here the sample spans 9,500 to 15,000 clones, around 68% being singletons. This specimen was acquired from a patient who underwent chemoradiotherapy. The receptors here all came from a human donor with HPV-associated anogenital cancer.

The chain links TRBV18 to TRBJ2-3, with D perhaps given as TRBD1 or TRBD2 (5 bases each). The CDR3 contains 17 residues. With 0 bases removed from V and 5 bases from J, the gap between germline ends came to 18 bases. Germline V gene sequence: CDR1 KGHSH, CDR2 LQKENI. The CDR3 here is CASSPPGRGRGVDTQYF. The CDR3 DNA reads TGTGCCAGCTCACCACCAGGCCGGGGTCGGGGCGTAGATACGCAGTATTTT. The complete variable domain, with remaining parts taken from reference TRBV18 and TRBJ2-3, reads NAGVMQNPRHLVRRRGQEARLRCSPMKGHSHVYWYRQLPEEGLKFMVYLQKENIIDESGMPKERFSAEFPKEGPSILRIQQVVRGDSAAYFCASSPPGRGRGVDTQYFGPGTRLTVL.

The rearrangement joins TRBV7-8 to TRBJ2-3; D is possibly TRBD2 (6 bases). CDR3 size: 16 residues. Trimming took 2 bases from V and 0 from J, leaving 12 bases between them. The germline CDR1 and CDR2 sequences are SGHVS and FQNEAQ. The CDR3 DNA is TGTGCCAGCAGCTTAAAGCGGGTACCAAGCACAGATACGCAGTATTTT. This translates into CASSLKRVPSTDTQYF.

The V and J genes are TRBV27 and TRBJ2-1; D may be TRBD1 (6 bases). V lost 5 bases to trimming and J lost 3 bases, with 14 bases between them. The CDR3 extends over 15 amino acids. Germline lookup yields CDR1 MNHEY and CDR2 SMNVEV (reference sequence). CDR3 sequence: CASSTIQGNYNEQFF. The DNA for the CDR3 is TGTGCCAGCAGTACGATACAGGGCAACTACAATGAGCAGTTCTTC.

The chain links TRBV19 to TRBJ1-2; TRBD1 matches at 8 bases. Germline-derived CDR1 and CDR2 are LNHDA and SQIVND (reference sequence). The ends lost 7 bases at V and 6 bases at J; junction bases unmatched: 13. The CDR3 spans 15 residues. CDR3 loop: CASKLNRQGNHGYTF. The CDR3, as DNA: TGTGCCAGTAAGTTGAATCGACAGGGGAACCATGGCTACACCTTC.

The chain is built from TRBV5-4 and TRBJ1-4; D perhaps matches TRBD1 (6 bases). CDR3 length equals 14 residues. Germline CDR1 and CDR2: SGHNT and YYREEE (reference sequence). Deletions cut 3 bases from V and 7 bases from J, with 13 bases between. CDR3 sequence (DNA): TGTGCCAGCAGCTCGACAGGTTATGGTGAAAAACTGTTTTTT. Translation: CASSSTGYGEKLFF. Looking up the rest from reference TRBV5-4 and TRBJ1-4 gives the full variable domain: ETGVTQSPTHLIKTRGQQVTLRCSSQSGHNTVSWYQQALGQGPQFIFQYYREEENGRGNFPPRFSGLQFPNYSSELNVNALELDDSALYLCASSSTGYGEKLFFGSGTQLSVL.

The CDR3 sequence: CASSLDRYQPQHF. The CDR3 DNA reads as TGTGCCAGCAGCCTTGACAGGTATCAGCCCCAGCATTTT. V gene TRBV14 combines with J gene TRBJ1-5, with D possibly matching TRBD1 (6 bases). Trimming removed 4 bases from V and 5 bases from J, with 9 bases in between. Germline CDR1 and CDR2: SGHDN and FVKESK. The CDR3 loop spans 13 amino acids.

Only a few counts were recorded for this clone. The V and J genes are TRBV10-3 and TRBJ2-7, with 11 bases identical to TRBD1. The CDR3 length is 12 residues. V dropped 10 bases and J dropped 7; count of bases not matched to a gene: 6. Germline lookup yields CDR1 ENHRY and CDR2 SYGVKD. CDR3 amino acids: CATAGTGGEQYF. For the CDR3, the DNA is TGTGCCACCGCCGGGACAGGGGGAGAGCAGTACTTC.

CDR3 in amino acids: CASSSHGTGKNTGELFF. For the CDR3, the DNA is TGTGCCAGCAGTTCACATGGGACAGGCAAAAACACCGGGGAGCTGTTTTTT. The chain is built from TRBV28 and TRBJ2-2, with 8 bases identical to TRBD1. Trimming cost V 4 bases and J 2 bases; bases outside gene matches: 9. Germline V gene sequence: CDR1 MDHEN, CDR2 SYDVKM. CDR3 size: 17 residues.

This clone came up a few times. The chain recombines TRBV29-1 with TRBJ1-1; D gene uncertain. Trimming stripped 4 bases from V and 5 bases from J, with 11 bases between. Germline V gives CDR1 SQVTM, CDR2 ANQGSEA. The CDR3 covers 12 residues. The CDR3 sequence: CSVGVSLTEAFF. Here the CDR3 DNA reads TGCAGCGTTGGAGTGTCCCTAACTGAAGCTTTCTTT.

This clone was seen once. The chain is built from TRBV7-2 and TRBJ2-6; D possibly corresponds to TRBD2 (5 bases). The V end was cut by 7 bases, the J end by 0 bases, with 10 bases between. The CDR3 totals 15 residues. Germline V CDR1 and CDR2: SGHTA, FQGNSA. CDR3: CASNRGSSGANVLTF. The CDR3 DNA sequence: TGTGCCAGCAACCGAGGGAGCTCTGGGGCCAACGTCCTGACTTTC. The complete variable domain, with remaining parts taken from reference TRBV7-2 and TRBJ2-6, reads GAGVSQSPSNKVTEKGKDVELRCDPISGHTALYWYRQSLGQGLEFLIYFQGNSAPDKSGLPSDRFSAERTGGSVSTLTIQRTQQEDSAVYLCASNRGSSGANVLTFGAGSRLTVL.

This clone is medium-sized (0.01 to 0.1%). The CDR3 carries no conserved terminal phenylalanine or tryptophan, so it likely arises from a read error. The DNA is left out, because the CDR3 cannot be placed on it with certainty; the CDR3 is given as TCRdb lists it. This chain uses TRBV7-9 with TRBJ2-7; no check of the table's D call, TRBD1, against the DNA was made. The CDR3 is 15 amino acids long, termini counted. From germline, CDR1 is SEHNR and CDR2 FQNEAQ (reference sequence). CDR3 sequence reads: CASSLAGQPQGRFNL.

The rearrangement links TRBV27 to TRBJ1-5; D ambiguous. V was clipped by 5 bases and J by 1 base, with 9 bases between them. This CDR3 contains 14 residues. Germline V lookup: CDR1 MNHEY, CDR2 SMNVEV (reference sequence). The CDR3 reads CASSPRPSNQPQHF. In nucleotides, the CDR3 is TGTGCCAGCAGTCCTCGGCCGAGCAATCAGCCCCAGCATTTT.

The genes are TRBV2 and TRBJ2-2, with D possibly being TRBD2 (7 bases). V lost 6 bases and J lost 0, with 11 bases in between. Germline V CDR1 and CDR2: SNHLY, FYNNEI. This CDR3 has 15 residues. Here the CDR3 DNA reads TGTGCCAGCAGAGCGGGACAAACGAACACCGGGGAGCTGTTTTTT. Amino acid sequence: CASRAGQTNTGELFF. The full variable domain, in which reference TRBV2 and TRBJ2-2 provide the parts outside the CDR3, is EPEVTQTPSHQVTQMGQEVILRCVPISNHLYFYWYRQILGQKVEFLVSFYNNEISEKSEIFDDQFSVERPDGSNFTLKIRSTKLEDSAMYFCASRAGQTNTGELFFGEGSRLTVL.

The V gene is TRBV6-1, the J gene TRBJ2-7; the D gene is possibly TRBD1 (5 bases). V lost 6 bases to trimming and J lost 7 bases, with 16 bases between them. This CDR3 has 13 amino acids. Germline lookup yields CDR1 MNHNS and CDR2 SASEGT. The CDR3 loop reads CASSAVPSGEQYF. The CDR3 DNA is TGTGCCAGCAGCGCCGTTCCATCAGGGGAGCAGTACTTC.

The rearrangement uses TRBV6-1 and TRBJ1-2; a weak D match, TRBD1 (6 bases). Trimming stripped 4 bases from V and 7 bases from J, with 19 bases between. Germline assignment: CDR1 MNHNS and CDR2 SASEGT. The CDR3 covers 15 residues. For the CDR3, the DNA is TGTGCCAGCAGTGCTTCGCAGGGGATCCTCCCTGGCTACACCTTC. It translates to CASSASQGILPGYTF.

The genes are TRBV28 and TRBJ2-1; 11 bases match TRBD2. This CDR3 has 21 amino acids. Germline V gene lookup returns CDR1 MDHEN and CDR2 SYDVKM. With V trimmed by 5 bases and J by 0 bases, 18 bases remained unmatched. The CDR3 DNA reads TGTGCCAGCAGTCCTTCCGCTAGCGGGAGGCCTTTCCAGGGCTCCTACAATGAGCAGTTCTTC. It specifies CASSPSASGRPFQGSYNEQFF.

This chain connects TRBV6-1 to TRBJ1-6; 9 positions agree with TRBD1. Germline lookup yields CDR1 MNHNS and CDR2 SASEGT. V dropped 4 bases and J dropped 1; count of bases not matched to a gene: 5. There are 17 residues in the CDR3. The CDR3 DNA reads as TGTGCCAGCAGTGGAGGACAGGGGAGGTCCTATAATTCACCCCTCCACTTT. It encodes CASSGGQGRSYNSPLHF.

In its sample, this clone was seen once. V usage is TRBV28 and J usage is TRBJ1-2; the match to TRBD1 covers 12 bases. Germline lookup yields CDR1 MDHEN and CDR2 SYDVKM. J gave up 4 bases and V 4 bases, and 7 bases lay outside the gene matches. This CDR3 has 16 residues. The CDR3 spells CASSSGQGAVGYGYTF. CDR3 coding DNA: TGTGCCAGCAGTTCGGGACAGGGGGCAGTGGGCTATGGCTACACCTTC.

This chain uses TRBV6-5 with TRBJ2-4; 7 bases match TRBD2. This CDR3 has 15 residues. The ends lost 2 bases at V and 7 bases at J; junction bases unmatched: 8. The germline gives CDR1 MNHEY, CDR2 SVGAGI. The CDR3: CASSYLPGRANIQYF. The DNA of the CDR3 is TGTGCCAGCAGTTACCTCCCAGGGAGGGCGAACATTCAGTACTTC.

The chain joins TRBV2 to TRBJ2-3, with TRBD1 as a possible D gene (6 bases). V was cut by 5 bases and J by 7 bases, with 10 bases left in between. The CDR3 loop spans 12 amino acids. Per the germline V gene, CDR1 is SNHLY and CDR2 is FYNNEI. CDR3 in amino acids: CASSFRGNTQYF. Here the CDR3 DNA reads TGTGCCAGCAGTTTCAGGGGTAATACGCAGTATTTT.

CDR3 nucleotides: TGTGCCAGTAGTATGGGAGGAGGGAACACTGAAGCTTTCTTT. It is translated as CASSMGGGNTEAFF. The rearrangement links TRBV19 to TRBJ1-1; D unclear. CDR1 LNHDA and CDR2 SQIVND come from the germline V gene (reference sequence). With 3 bases removed from V and 1 base from J, the gap between germline ends came to 9 bases. The CDR3 runs to 14 residues. The variable domain in full, completed from reference TRBV19 and TRBJ1-1, reads DGGITQSPKYLFRKEGQNVTLSCEQNLNHDAMYWYRQDPGQGLRLIYYSQIVNDFQKGDIAEGYSVSREKKESFPLTVTSAQKNPTAFYLCASSMGGGNTEAFFGQGTRLTVV.

The chain has TRBV28 and TRBJ2-6; TRBD1 might be the D (6 bases). The germline V gene encodes CDR1 MDHEN and CDR2 SYDVKM. The CDR3 is 19 residues long. V gave up 3 bases and J gave up 0 bases, with 18 bases separating them. The CDR3 loop is CASSLPQGAGVSGANVLTF. The CDR3 DNA is TGTGCCAGCAGTTTGCCCCAGGGAGCAGGGGTCTCTGGGGCCAACGTCCTGACTTTC. The full variable domain, its missing parts supplied by reference TRBV28 and TRBJ2-6, is DVKVTQSSRYLVKRTGEKVFLECVQDMDHENMFWYRQDPGLGLRLIYFSYDVKMKEKGDIPEGYSVSREKKERFSLILESASTNQTSMYLCASSLPQGAGVSGANVLTFGAGSRLTVL.

CDR3 DNA: TGCGCCAGCAGCCAAGATTGGGGGACAGCTAGCAATCAGCCCCAGCATTTT. This codes for CASSQDWGTASNQPQHF. The V gene is TRBV4-1, the J gene TRBJ1-5, with 7 bases aligning to TRBD1. The junction had 5 bases not matched to a gene; V was cut back by 0 bases and J by 0 bases. Germline V gene lookup returns CDR1 MGHRA and CDR2 YSYEKL. The CDR3 is 17 residues long.

The rearrangement joins TRBV5-4 to TRBJ2-7, with 8 bases matching TRBD1. Trimming at V came to 5 bases and at J to 1 base, leaving 5 bases not matched to a gene. Germline V gene data show CDR1 as SGHNT and CDR2 as YYREEE (reference sequence). This CDR3 region has 14 residues. Written as DNA, the CDR3 is TGTGCCAGCAGGGACAGGGATGTGTCCTACGAGCAGTACTTC. It yields the protein CASRDRDVSYEQYF.

This clone has a handful of counts. The chain combines TRBV4-1 with TRBJ2-7; D remains ambiguous. Trimming took off 0 bases at V and 5 bases at J, with 5 bases between the two ends. Germline CDR1 MGHRA, CDR2 YSYEKL. The CDR3 consists of 12 residues. CDR3 residues: CASSQDSHEQYF. The CDR3 DNA sequence: TGCGCCAGCAGCCAAGATTCTCACGAGCAGTACTTC.

A few counts support this clone. CDR3 amino acids: CASSQVMAHHILTDTQYF. The DNA of the CDR3 is TGCGCCAGCAGCCAAGTGATGGCCCACCACATTCTCACAGATACGCAGTATTTT. This rearrangement joins TRBV4-1 to TRBJ2-3; unclear D gene. Germline V lookup: CDR1 MGHRA, CDR2 YSYEKL. The CDR3 spans 18 residues. V lost 1 base and J lost 2, with 19 bases in between.